Listed below are T cell receptor beta chains from one sample, sequenced in a study of shared clonotypes between healthy human individuals. The assay was immunoSEQ multiplex PCR, and TCRdb's table has in-frame clones only and misses some. Of approximately 1,000,000 clones in the sample, about 80% were seen once. What was sequenced was memory CD4+ T cells from PBMCs. The receptors were gathered from a man aged 18 to 29 in good health. Some clones in this sample may be carry-over from other donors' samples. CDR3s include the opening cysteine and the closing phenylalanine or tryptophan. A D gene is named only where the DNA matches it firmly. Only some rows state a clone size, as once, few, many or a class for expanded clones.

size	V	J	D	CDR3	DNA
-	TRBV5-8	TRBJ1-3	TRBD1	CASSFQGARSGNTIYF	TGTGCCAGCAGCTTTCAGGGGGCAAGGTCTGGAAACACCATATATTTT
-	TRBV5-1	TRBJ2-3	-	CASSLAPDSSYTDTQYF	TGCGCCAGCAGCTTGGCCCCAGACTCGTCGTACACAGATACGCAGTATTTT
-	TRBV19	TRBJ1-5	-	CASSISADQPQHF	TGTGCCAGTAGTATTTCCGCCGATCAGCCCCAGCATTTT
-	TRBV28	TRBJ2-5	-	CASSLGLIGRTQYF	TGTGCCAGCAGCCTCGGACTAATCGGAAGGACCCAGTACTTC
-	TRBV5-1	TRBJ2-2	TRBD1	CASSSGQLNTGELFF	TGCGCCAGCAGCTCGGGACAGCTTAACACCGGGGAGCTGTTTTTT
-	TRBV7-2	TRBJ2-1	-	CASSFEGYSNEQFF	TGTGCCAGCAGCTTTGAGGGTTACTCCAATGAGCAGTTCTTC
-	TRBV18	TRBJ2-1	TRBD2	CASSPWAGGDNEQFF	TGTGCCAGCTCCCCGTGGGCGGGAGGGGACAATGAGCAGTTCTTC
-	TRBV7-8	TRBJ1-1	-	CASSRGTDTEAFF	TGTGCCAGCAGCAGAGGGACCGACACTGAAGCTTTCTTT
-	TRBV5-8	TRBJ1-2	TRBD1	CASSVRDRPYGYTF	TGTGCCAGCAGCGTCCGGGACAGGCCCTATGGCTACACCTTC
-	TRBV7-2	TRBJ2-1	-	CASSPGSWRSNEQFF	TGTGCCAGCAGCCCTGGCAGCTGGCGGTCTAATGAGCAGTTCTTC
few	TRBV30	TRBJ2-2	-	CAWSDRPTGELFF	TGTGCCTGGAGTGACAGGCCGACCGGGGAGCTGTTTTTT
few	TRBV29-1	TRBJ1-5	TRBD1	CSVADRFDQPQHF	TGCAGCGTTGCGGACAGGTTTGATCAGCCCCAGCATTTT
-	TRBV28	TRBJ2-7	TRBD1	CASSPGQRSSYEQYF	TGTGCCAGCAGTCCGGGACAGAGGAGCTCCTACGAGCAGTACTTC
-	TRBV11-2	TRBJ2-3	TRBD1	CASSQWTGGDTQYF	TGTGCCAGCAGCCAGTGGACAGGAGGAGATACGCAGTATTTT
-	TRBV7-7	TRBJ1-2	-	CASSLGDEDSTNYGYTF	TGTGCCAGCAGCTTAGGGGACGAAGACTCTACTAACTATGGCTACACCTTC
-	TRBV7-2	TRBJ2-1	TRBD1	CASSPWDRGYNEQFF	TGTGCCAGCAGCCCATGGGACAGGGGCTACAATGAGCAGTTCTTC
-	TRBV2	TRBJ2-1	-	CASSVAQGISNEQFF	TGTGCCAGCAGTGTGGCACAGGGTATCTCCAATGAGCAGTTCTTC
-	TRBV5-1	TRBJ2-2	TRBD2	CASSRLAGSTGELFF	TGCGCCAGCAGCCGGCTAGCGGGCTCCACCGGGGAGCTGTTTTTT
-	TRBV21-1	TRBJ1-4	-	CASSKSRRTPPGRDGEKLFF	TGTGCCAGCAGCAAAAGCCGTCGGACCCCCCCCGGCAGGGATGGGGAAAAACTGTTTTTT
-	TRBV6-1	TRBJ1-1	-	CASSAPGIGQAFF	TGTGCCAGCAGTGCCCCAGGGATCGGTCAGGCTTTCTTT
-	TRBV5-1	TRBJ2-7	-	CASSSLFYEQYF	TGCGCCAGCAGCTCCCTTTTCTACGAGCAGTACTTC
once	TRBV7-8	TRBJ2-2	-	CASSFLAVENTGELFF	TGTGCCAGCAGCTTTTTAGCGGTGGAGAACACCGGGGAGCTGTTTTTT
-	TRBV28	TRBJ1-2	-	CASSLSSGEFNYGYTF	TGTGCCAGCAGTTTATCCTCGGGGGAATTTAACTATGGCTACACCTTC
-	TRBV5-1	TRBJ2-5	-	CASSLAVGETQYF	TGCGCCAGCAGCTTGGCTGTTGGAGAGACCCAGTACTTC
-	TRBV7-9	TRBJ2-5	TRBD2	CASTLAGGQESQYF	TGTGCCAGCACACTAGCGGGAGGGCAAGAGTCCCAGTACTTC
-	TRBV19	TRBJ1-2	TRBD1	CATRDRTDGYTF	TGTGCCACACGGGACAGAACAGATGGCTACACCTTC
-	TRBV27	TRBJ2-3	TRBD2	CASSSLLAGAADTQYF	TGTGCCAGCAGTTCCCTACTAGCGGGAGCGGCAGATACGCAGTATTTT
-	TRBV5-1	TRBJ2-2	-	CASSLGSNTGELFF	TGCGCCAGCAGTCTCGGGAGCAACACCGGGGAGCTGTTTTTT
-	TRBV2	TRBJ2-3	TRBD2	CASSSFSGLPTDTQYF	TGTGCCAGCAGTTCCTTTAGCGGGCTCCCCACAGATACGCAGTATTTT
once	TRBV5-8	TRBJ2-1	-	CASSPDPPGDEQFF	TGTGCCAGCAGCCCAGATCCCCCCGGGGATGAGCAGTTCTTC
-	TRBV28	TRBJ1-3	-	CASTRPGGESGNTIYF	TGTGCCAGCACCAGACCGGGGGGCGAATCTGGAAACACCATATATTTT
-	TRBV27	TRBJ2-2	-	CASSTGAGRTGELFF	TGTGCCAGCAGTACCGGGGCTGGACGGACCGGGGAGCTGTTTTTT
-	TRBV21-1	TRBJ1-5	-	CASSKQAPYQPQHF	TGTGCCAGCAGCAAACAGGCACCTTATCAGCCCCAGCATTTT
-	TRBV30	TRBJ2-1	-	CAWSSTRRTRLQFF	TGTGCCTGGAGTTCGACCCGGAGGACCAGATTGCAGTTCTTC
few	TRBV10-3	TRBJ1-1	-	CAIGGGRNTEAFF	TGTGCCATCGGGGGGGGTAGGAACACTGAAGCTTTCTTT
many	TRBV5-1	TRBJ2-7	TRBD1	CASSFKPGTGPEQYF	TGCGCCAGCAGCTTCAAACCGGGGACAGGGCCCGAGCAGTACTTC
-	TRBV28	TRBJ2-1	-	CASSLFLSRSYNEQFF	TGTGCCAGCAGTTTATTCCTTTCCCGCTCCTACAATGAGCAGTTCTTC
many	TRBV18	TRBJ1-1	-	CASSPNQVNTEAFF	TGTGCCAGCTCACCGAATCAGGTGAACACTGAAGCTTTCTTT
-	TRBV19	TRBJ2-5	-	CASSMGAQETQYF	TGTGCCAGTTCGATGGGAGCCCAAGAGACCCAGTACTTC
-	TRBV5-1	TRBJ2-7	TRBD2	CASSLAPSGDYEQYF	TGCGCCAGCAGCTTGGCCCCTAGCGGCGACTACGAGCAGTACTTC
-	TRBV11-3	TRBJ2-2	-	CASSRGPNTGELFF	TGTGCCAGCAGCCGGGGCCCTAACACCGGGGAGCTGTTTTTT
-	TRBV2	TRBJ2-7	TRBD1	CASSDSQGVDEQYF	TGTGCCAGCAGTGATAGCCAGGGGGTGGACGAGCAGTACTTC